This is a list of T cell receptor beta chains from one sample in a study of T cells in Graves' hyperthyroidism and ophthalmopathy. TCRdb redid the calling of the multiplex PCR reads with MiXCR, one entry per CDR3 protein. The sample contains 450,000 to 500,000 distinct CDR3 sequences, 20% to 25% of which appear only once. The sequencing input was blood. Every receptor here comes from a woman aged 70-85 years with Graves' ophthalmopathy. Each CDR3 is given with its conserved first and last residue. The D gene is left open where the match is weak. The size field is filled for only some rows; it gives once, few, many or a size class.

j_call: TRBJ1-3; clone_size: few; cdr3_length: 15; d_call: NA; v_call: TRBV5-1; cdr3_nt: TGCGCCAGCAGCTTGGATGGGACCGATGGAAACACCATATATTTT; cdr3_aa: CASSLDGTDGNTIYF
j_call: TRBJ2-5; clone_size: NA; cdr3_length: 10; d_call: NA; v_call: TRBV20-1; cdr3_nt: TGCAGTGCTGGGGGCCAGACCCAGTACTTC; cdr3_aa: CSAGGQTQYF
j_call: TRBJ2-3; clone_size: NA; cdr3_length: 15; d_call: NA; v_call: TRBV5-1; cdr3_nt: TGTGCCAGCAGCTTAGACGGCAGTAGCACAGATACGCAGTATTTT; cdr3_aa: CASSLDGSSTDTQYF
j_call: TRBJ1-2; clone_size: NA; cdr3_length: 14; d_call: NA; v_call: TRBV9; cdr3_nt: TGTGCCAGCAGCTCCCCCGGGACGGTTTATGGCTACACCTTC; cdr3_aa: CASSSPGTVYGYTF
j_call: TRBJ2-7; clone_size: few; cdr3_length: 15; d_call: TRBD2; v_call: TRBV10-1; cdr3_nt: TGCGCCAGCAGTGAAGGTGGCGGGAGGGCCTACGAGCAGTACTTC; cdr3_aa: CASSEGGGRAYEQYF
j_call: TRBJ1-1; clone_size: many; cdr3_length: 18; d_call: TRBD1; v_call: TRBV6-5; cdr3_nt: TGTGCCAGCAGTTACTTCGACAGGGGGCGCGTGGTGGGCACTGAAGCTTTCTTT; cdr3_aa: CASSYFDRGRVVGTEAFF
j_call: TRBJ2-5; clone_size: many; cdr3_length: 15; d_call: TRBD2; v_call: TRBV2; cdr3_nt: TGTGCCAGCGGGCGAGCGGGAGGGGGATCAGAGACCCAGTACTTC; cdr3_aa: CASGRAGGGSETQYF
j_call: TRBJ1-1; clone_size: NA; cdr3_length: 17; d_call: TRBD1; v_call: TRBV9; cdr3_nt: TGTGCCAGCAGAACTTCGGGAGGGGGCGCGGGGGGGAGAGAAGCTTTCTTT; cdr3_aa: CASRTSGGGAGGREAFF
j_call: TRBJ2-7; clone_size: NA; cdr3_length: 13; d_call: TRBD2; v_call: TRBV20-1; cdr3_nt: TGCAGTGCTAGAGTTACTAGCGGATACGAGCAGTACTTC; cdr3_aa: CSARVTSGYEQYF
j_call: TRBJ2-5; clone_size: many; cdr3_length: 11; d_call: NA; v_call: TRBV2; cdr3_nt: TGTGCCAGCAGTGAAACCGAGACCCAGTACTTC; cdr3_aa: CASSETETQYF
j_call: TRBJ1-3; clone_size: NA; cdr3_length: 16; d_call: TRBD1; v_call: TRBV3-1; cdr3_nt: TGTGCCAGCAGCCAAGGAACAGGGGGCTCTGGAAACACCATATATTTT; cdr3_aa: CASSQGTGGSGNTIYF
j_call: TRBJ2-5; clone_size: many; cdr3_length: 13; d_call: NA; v_call: TRBV2; cdr3_nt: TGTGCCAGCAATCGTGCTTTGGGAGAGACCCAGTACTTC; cdr3_aa: CASNRALGETQYF
j_call: TRBJ2-7; clone_size: few; cdr3_length: 16; d_call: TRBD2; v_call: TRBV10-2; cdr3_nt: TGCGCCAGCAGCTTGACTAGCGGGTTTCTCTCCTACGAGCAGTACTTC; cdr3_aa: CASSLTSGFLSYEQYF
j_call: TRBJ1-6; clone_size: NA; cdr3_length: 14; d_call: NA; v_call: TRBV4-1; cdr3_nt: TGCGCCAGCAATCGCGAGGGTAGGGATTCACCCCTCCACTTT; cdr3_aa: CASNREGRDSPLHF
j_call: TRBJ2-1; clone_size: many; cdr3_length: 14; d_call: NA; v_call: TRBV28; cdr3_nt: TGTGCCAGCAGTTGGGCGTTCTCCTACAATGAGCAGTTCTTC; cdr3_aa: CASSWAFSYNEQFF
j_call: TRBJ1-1; clone_size: NA; cdr3_length: 12; d_call: NA; v_call: TRBV20-1; cdr3_nt: TGCAGTGCTAGAATACAGGCCACTGAAGCTTTCTTT; cdr3_aa: CSARIQATEAFF
j_call: TRBJ2-7; clone_size: NA; cdr3_length: 15; d_call: TRBD1; v_call: TRBV20-1; cdr3_nt: TGCAGTGCTAGATCAATGGGACAGGGTTCCAGGGAGCAGTACTTC; cdr3_aa: CSARSMGQGSREQYF
j_call: TRBJ1-2; clone_size: NA; cdr3_length: 15; d_call: NA; v_call: TRBV9; cdr3_nt: TGTGCCAGCAGCGTAGCAGGGGCGCAGAACTATGGCTACACCTTC; cdr3_aa: CASSVAGAQNYGYTF
j_call: TRBJ1-2; clone_size: many; cdr3_length: 13; d_call: NA; v_call: TRBV12-3/TRBV12-4; cdr3_nt: TGTGCCAGCAGTTTCGACAGCAACTATGGCTACACCTTC; cdr3_aa: CASSFDSNYGYTF
j_call: TRBJ1-2; clone_size: NA; cdr3_length: 17; d_call: NA; v_call: TRBV6-2/TRBV6-3; cdr3_nt: TGTGCCAGCACCCGGACTACGCTGGGGGGACCTAACTATGGCTACACCTTC; cdr3_aa: CASTRTTLGGPNYGYTF
j_call: TRBJ1-1; clone_size: few; cdr3_length: 15; d_call: TRBD1; v_call: TRBV19; cdr3_nt: TGTGCCAGTAGTCCCAAGGACAGGGGCGGCACTGAAGCTTTCTTT; cdr3_aa: CASSPKDRGGTEAFF
j_call: TRBJ2-2; clone_size: NA; cdr3_length: 12; d_call: NA; v_call: TRBV6-6; cdr3_nt: TGTGCCAGCAGTTACCCGTACGGGGAGCTGTTTTTT; cdr3_aa: CASSYPYGELFF
j_call: TRBJ2-3; clone_size: few; cdr3_length: 18; d_call: TRBD2; v_call: TRBV7-2; cdr3_nt: TGTGCCAGCAGTAAAACAACCGGGACTAGCGGGAAACGGGATACGCAGTATTTT; cdr3_aa: CASSKTTGTSGKRDTQYF
j_call: TRBJ1-1; clone_size: NA; cdr3_length: 14; d_call: NA; v_call: TRBV29-1; cdr3_nt: TGCAGCGTTGGTGGGGAGGGAATGAACACTGAAGCTTTCTTT; cdr3_aa: CSVGGEGMNTEAFF
j_call: TRBJ2-7; clone_size: many; cdr3_length: 14; d_call: NA; v_call: TRBV2; cdr3_nt: TGTGCCAGCAGAGAAACAGGGGGGGCCTACGAGCAGTACTTC; cdr3_aa: CASRETGGAYEQYF
j_call: TRBJ1-1; clone_size: many; cdr3_length: 13; d_call: NA; v_call: TRBV2; cdr3_nt: TGTGCCAGCAACAGGTTTTTGAACACTGAAGCTTTCTTT; cdr3_aa: CASNRFLNTEAFF
j_call: TRBJ2-2; clone_size: few; cdr3_length: 14; d_call: NA; v_call: TRBV6-5; cdr3_nt: TGTGCCAGCAGTTACTTCCTTCCTGGAGGGGAGCTGTTTTTT; cdr3_aa: CASSYFLPGGELFF
j_call: TRBJ1-2; clone_size: few; cdr3_length: 14; d_call: NA; v_call: TRBV7-2; cdr3_nt: TGTGCCAGCAGCTTACAATCACAGGGAGAGGGCTACACCTTC; cdr3_aa: CASSLQSQGEGYTF
j_call: TRBJ2-7; clone_size: many; cdr3_length: 14; d_call: TRBD2; v_call: TRBV2; cdr3_nt: TGTGCCAGCAGCGCCGGGACTAGCGGGTACGAGCAGTACTTC; cdr3_aa: CASSAGTSGYEQYF
j_call: TRBJ2-1; clone_size: NA; cdr3_length: 15; d_call: TRBD2; v_call: TRBV19; cdr3_nt: TGTGCCAGTAGTACGTTGGGACTAGCAGGGGAGACCCAGTTCTTC; cdr3_aa: CASSTLGLAGETQFF
j_call: TRBJ2-1; clone_size: many; cdr3_length: 14; d_call: NA; v_call: TRBV3-1; cdr3_nt: TGTGCCAGCAGCCAAGGGGGTTCCTACAATGAGCAGTTCTTC; cdr3_aa: CASSQGGSYNEQFF
j_call: TRBJ1-1; clone_size: many; cdr3_length: 14; d_call: NA; v_call: TRBV2; cdr3_nt: TGTGCCAGCAGTGAACGGGGGACGAACACTGAAGCTTTCTTT; cdr3_aa: CASSERGTNTEAFF
j_call: TRBJ1-1; clone_size: NA; cdr3_length: 17; d_call: TRBD1; v_call: TRBV19; cdr3_nt: TGTGCCAGCACCCAGGGGGGACAGGTCCCATGGAACACTGAAGCTTTCTTT; cdr3_aa: CASTQGGQVPWNTEAFF
j_call: TRBJ2-5; clone_size: NA; cdr3_length: 15; d_call: NA; v_call: TRBV25-1; cdr3_nt: TGTGCCAGCAGTGACCCGACCCTGGGTGCAGAGACCCAGTACTTC; cdr3_aa: CASSDPTLGAETQYF
j_call: TRBJ2-3; clone_size: NA; cdr3_length: 15; d_call: NA; v_call: TRBV3-1; cdr3_nt: TGTGCCAGCAGCCCCGGGATAGTGAGCACAGATACGCAGTATTTT; cdr3_aa: CASSPGIVSTDTQYF
j_call: TRBJ2-7; clone_size: many; cdr3_length: 16; d_call: TRBD2; v_call: TRBV11-2; cdr3_nt: TGTGCCAGCAGCTTTAGGCGTATGAGCGGGAGTGACGAGCAGTACTTC; cdr3_aa: CASSFRRMSGSDEQYF
j_call: TRBJ2-2; clone_size: few; cdr3_length: 17; d_call: TRBD2; v_call: TRBV20-1; cdr3_nt: TGCAGTGCTAGGCTCTCGACTAGCGGGAGTAGGACCGGGGAGCTGTTTTTT; cdr3_aa: CSARLSTSGSRTGELFF
j_call: TRBJ1-5; clone_size: NA; cdr3_length: 13; d_call: NA; v_call: TRBV10-3; cdr3_nt: TGTGCCGTACAGGGAGACCCCAATCAGCCCCAGCATTTT; cdr3_aa: CAVQGDPNQPQHF
j_call: TRBJ2-7; clone_size: many; cdr3_length: 13; d_call: TRBD1; v_call: TRBV2; cdr3_nt: TGTGCCAGCAGCGCCGGGACAGGGGGCAAGCAGTACTTC; cdr3_aa: CASSAGTGGKQYF